This T cell receptor (beta chain) was identified during a study of blood T cell repertoires in COVID-19 (dated by TCRdb to 2018 to 2020). With regard to the full study: Collaborator samples came from the United States, Italy and Spain and covered acute and convalescent phases of COVID-19. The material from the prospective study consisted of cDNA or gDNA derived from T cells, B-cell-depleted T cells, or PBMCs. Deeply sampled blood TCRbeta repertoires from subjects exposed to, actively infected with, or recovered from COVID-19 were included in the dataset. The repertoires were released in a freely available public database intended as a resource for research on the immune response to SARS-CoV-2. Samples came from the ongoing ImmuneRACE study (first 160 participants) plus 1,254 subjects from 6 global collaborators. Sample metadata almost always included a de-identified subject ID, COVID-19 status, age in years and sex. HLA class I and class II types, where available, came from metadata supplied by the sample provider rather than from assay-based typing. Overall study results and their limits: The amount of clinical and demographic metadata varied by source and participant and was provided uncurated.

Each collaborating institution followed its own protocols to collect whole blood in K2EDTA tubes. Collaborator samples were shipped for TCRbeta analysis as frozen whole blood, isolated PBMCs, or DNA extracted from either sample type. As to this clone: It has no known antigen specificity. No qualities accompany the bases; no much larger clone lies one base away.

TCRbeta CDR3 regions were amplified from genomic DNA by means of the immunoSEQ Assay, a bias-controlled multiplex PCR. The original methods were these. The number of nucleated cells in each sample was estimated by amplification of reference gene primers within the assay. To quantify the absolute abundance of each unique TCRbeta CDR3 rearrangement, sequence reads were collapsed and filtered. Productive Simpson clonality was computed per sample as the square root of Simpson's diversity index over productive rearrangements. TCRdb limited this immuneACCESS table to in-frame rearrangements with V and J called. A share of clones is missing; checked studies link under half to unresolved V genes, and the rest is unexplained. V and J calls and clone size come straight from that table; D and trimming were deduced from the DNA. The sample data list 200,000 to 250,000 clones, and about 90% of these were observed just once. The ten largest clones add up to around 2.9% of the sample.

V was cut back by 3 bases and J by 3 bases, leaving a gap of 18 bases between them. CDR1 and CDR2, looked up from the germline V gene (reference sequence), are LNHDA and SQIVND. The CDR3 runs 16 residues from the cysteine to the phenylalanine. The entry retains the CDR3 DNA only, 48 bases that are in frame from base 1. The TCR sequence derives from a woman between 55 and 75 years old with acute or convalescent COVID-19. This sequence uses TRBV19 and TRBJ2-7, and perhaps TRBD1 as D gene, on 6 matching bases. The sample taken for sequencing was peripheral blood. The base sequence is TGTGCCAGTAGTATGGAACAGGGCAGTACGAGCTACGAGCAGTACTTC. It encodes CASSMEQGSTSYEQYF.